These 22 T cell receptor beta chains were all obtained from the same sample, sequenced in a study of shared clonotypes between healthy human individuals. Profiling relied on immunoSEQ multiplex PCR, and the TCRdb table lists in-frame clones only, not all of them. The sample has roughly 1,000,000 clones, 70% to 80% seen once. The sample was memory CD4+ T cells from PBMCs. Subset in this sample: CD45RA-negative fraction. The source of these receptors is a man aged 18 to 30 in good health. Some clones in this sample may be carry-over from other donors' samples.

This clone appeared a single time. The V gene is TRBV28, the J gene TRBJ1-1, with no clear D. Per germline, CDR1 MDHEN and CDR2 SYDVKM. With 6 bases removed from V and 6 bases from J, the gap between germline ends came to 14 bases. This CDR3 is built from 13 residues. Here the CDR3 DNA reads TGTGCCAGCAGGGTGACATACCCTCCTGAAGCTTTCTTT. Translation gives CASRVTYPPEAFF.

The genes are TRBV23-1 and TRBJ2-5, with 13 bases that match TRBD2. TRBV23-1 is reported as an ORF; its role is uncertain. The V segment lost 6 bases and the J segment 3 bases; nucleotides outside the gene matches: 13. The CDR3 spans 18 residues. CDR3: CASSQHRTSGRYEETQYF. CDR3 DNA: TGCGCCAGCAGCCAACATCGGACTAGCGGGAGATACGAAGAGACCCAGTACTTC.

The genes are TRBV6-1 and TRBJ1-5; no firm D call. Per the germline V gene, CDR1 is MNHNS and CDR2 is SASEGT. Trimming removed 2 bases from V and 3 bases from J, with 11 bases in between. The CDR3 loop spans 15 amino acids. This CDR3 reads CASSEFSRINQPQHF. CDR3 DNA: TGTGCCAGCAGTGAATTCTCCAGGATCAATCAGCCCCAGCATTTT.

This rearrangement joins TRBV27 to TRBJ2-1; 7 bases are shared with TRBD2. The CDR3 has 14 amino acids. V gave up 5 bases and J gave up 5 bases; unmatched junction bases: 6. Per germline, CDR1 MNHEY and CDR2 SMNVEV (reference sequence). CDR3 residues: CASSALAVHNEQFF. The CDR3, as DNA: TGTGCCAGCAGTGCCCTAGCGGTTCACAATGAGCAGTTCTTC.

The chain has TRBV6-6 and TRBJ2-7; either TRBD1 or TRBD2 may fit D (6 bases each). CDR1 is MNHNY and CDR2 is SVGAGI in the germline V gene (reference sequence). With 6 bases removed from V and 6 bases from J, the gap between germline ends came to 18 bases. The CDR3 consists of 14 residues. DNA of the CDR3: TGTGCCAGCAGACACGACGGGGGCCCCGGCGAGCAGTACTTC. This translates into CASRHDGGPGEQYF.

The chain carries TRBV27 and TRBJ2-2; TRBD1 aligns across 10 bases. CDR1 and CDR2 from the germline V gene are MNHEY and SMNVEV (reference sequence). V shed 6 bases and J 5 bases; nucleotides not matched to a gene: 12. The CDR3 runs 17 residues. The CDR3 loop is CASRSRFGTGVTGELFF. Written as DNA, the CDR3 is TGTGCCAGCAGGTCCCGGTTTGGGACAGGGGTTACCGGGGAGCTGTTTTTT.

V usage is TRBV28 and J usage is TRBJ2-7; a weak D match, TRBD2 (6 bases). The CDR3 totals 15 residues. CDR1 and CDR2 from the germline V gene are MDHEN and SYDVKM. The V and J ends lost 4 bases and 3 bases respectively, with 16 bases between them. CDR3: CASSSVGGGFYEQYF. DNA for the CDR3: TGTGCCAGCAGTTCTGTCGGGGGAGGATTCTACGAGCAGTACTTC.

The V and J genes are TRBV6-6 and TRBJ2-3; D is unresolved. From germline, CDR1 is MNHNY and CDR2 SVGAGI (reference sequence). V lost 6 bases and J 4 bases, leaving 11 bases between the germline ends. The CDR3 is 13 residues long. CDR3 region: CASRQIGADTQYF. CDR3 in DNA: TGTGCCAGCAGACAAATCGGCGCAGATACGCAGTATTTT.

V usage is TRBV5-6 and J usage is TRBJ1-5, with a possible D match to TRBD1 (6 bases). V lost 2 bases and J lost 4, with 19 bases in between. The CDR3 length is 17 residues. CDR1 and CDR2 (germline): SGHDT, YYEEEE. DNA for the CDR3: TGTGCCAGCAGCTTAACAGGGTCCAGGGGTCCGAATCAGCCCCAGCATTTT. Its translation: CASSLTGSRGPNQPQHF.

This sequence joins TRBV25-1 and TRBJ2-7; no definite D call. Germline V gives CDR1 MGHDK, CDR2 SYGVNS. CDR3 length: 11 residues. V lost 4 bases and J 3 bases, leaving 4 bases between the germline ends. The CDR3: CASSGYYEQYF. CDR3 DNA: TGTGCCAGCAGTGGCTACTACGAGCAGTACTTC.

The chain combines TRBV29-1 with TRBJ2-3, with TRBD2 matching over 16 bases. The CDR3 totals 20 residues. V lost 6 bases and J lost 0; bases outside the gene matches: 15. Germline values: CDR1 SQVTM, CDR2 ANQGSEA. CDR3 sequence: CSVPTPPGTSGRASTDTQYF. The CDR3 DNA is TGCAGCGTCCCCACCCCCCCGGGGACTAGCGGGAGGGCGAGCACAGATACGCAGTATTTT.

This clone was seen more than once but under ten times. At the DNA level, this CDR3 is encoded by other sequences in the same sample as well. The CDR3 loop reads CSVTGGTEAFF. CDR3 in DNA: TGCAGCGTTACAGGGGGCACTGAAGCTTTCTTT. The V gene is TRBV29-1, the J gene TRBJ1-1, with 8 bases that match TRBD1. The CDR3 spans 11 residues. With 5 bases clipped from V and 4 bases from J, the junction kept 0 bases outside the gene matches. The germline gives CDR1 SQVTM, CDR2 ANQGSEA.

The genes are TRBV29-1 and TRBJ2-7; D remains unclear. V was trimmed by 4 bases and J by 0 bases, leaving 7 bases between them. Germline V gene data show CDR1 as SQVTM and CDR2 as ANQGSEA. The CDR3 consists of 12 residues. The CDR3 spells CSVGGSSYEQYF. In nucleotides, the CDR3 is TGCAGCGTTGGTGGAAGCTCCTACGAGCAGTACTTC.

The chain employs TRBV27 and TRBJ1-2, with D hard to call. CDR1 MNHEY and CDR2 SMNVEV come from the germline V gene (reference sequence). The V and J ends lost 6 bases and 4 bases respectively, with 9 bases between them. The length of the CDR3 is 12 residues. The CDR3 bases are TGTGCCAGCAGGCGCCCGGGCTATGGCTACACCTTC. Translating it yields CASRRPGYGYTF.

The rearrangement joins TRBV23-1 to TRBJ1-1, with D maybe TRBD1 (6 bases). TRBV23-1 is an ORF, and what it does is uncertain. The CDR3 has 14 residues. The ends were cut back, 2 bases at V and 4 bases at J, with 11 bases in the middle. The CDR3 DNA reads TGCGCCAGCAGTCAACCCCAGGGGAGCACTGAAGCTTTCTTT. This translates into CASSQPQGSTEAFF.

This sequence joins TRBV19 and TRBJ1-5; tentative D call: TRBD1 (6 bases). There are 12 residues in the CDR3. Looked up from germline, CDR1 is LNHDA and CDR2 is SQIVND (reference sequence). V was pared by 0 bases and J by 14 bases, with 11 bases between. The CDR3 region has the DNA TGTGCCAGTAGTATAGAACAGGGTAAGGAGCATTTT. Its translation: CASSIEQGKEHF.

V is TRBV2 and J is TRBJ2-6; a weak D match, TRBD2 (5 bases). Germline V gives CDR1 SNHLY, CDR2 FYNNEI. This CDR3 is 17 amino acids long. V was clipped by 7 bases and J by 0 bases, with 16 bases between them. The CDR3 nucleotides are TGTGCCAGCATGTTGGCTAGCCGGAGCTCTGGGGCCAACGTCCTGACTTTC. Its translation is CASMLASRSSGANVLTF. The full variable domain, completed using reference TRBV2 and TRBJ2-6, is EPEVTQTPSHQVTQMGQEVILRCVPISNHLYFYWYRQILGQKVEFLVSFYNNEISEKSEIFDDQFSVERPDGSNFTLKIRSTKLEDSAMYFCASMLASRSSGANVLTFGAGSRLTVL.

The rearrangement joins TRBV2 to TRBJ1-1; 12 nucleotides align to TRBD1. This CDR3 spans 13 amino acids. Trimming cost V 4 bases and J 8 bases; bases outside gene matches: 2. CDR1 is SNHLY, CDR2 FYNNEI, per germline. In DNA, the CDR3 is TGTGCCAGCAGTGGGGACAGGGGGCGGGAAGCTTTCTTT. Amino acids: CASSGDRGREAFF.

The count of this clone is one. The chain recombines TRBV5-1 with TRBJ2-1; 7 bases align to TRBD2. The CDR3 spans 13 residues. The V gene end was trimmed by 4 bases and the J gene end by 10 bases; junction bases not matched to a gene: 8. Germline V gene sequence: CDR1 SGHRS, CDR2 YFSETQ. In DNA, the CDR3 is TGCGCCAGCAGCCCCTGGGGGGGTAGCGAGCAGTTCTTC. This encodes CASSPWGGSEQFF.

The V call is TRBV10-1, the J call TRBJ2-7; 12 nucleotides line up with TRBD2. The trim removed 6 bases at V and 4 bases at J, leaving 4 bases unmatched. Germline V CDR1 and CDR2: WNHNN, SYGVQD (reference sequence). The CDR3 is 14 residues long. The CDR3 sequence is CASRRLAGVYEQYF. The CDR3 DNA sequence: TGCGCCAGCAGACGACTAGCGGGAGTATACGAGCAGTACTTC.

This clone has ten or more counts. J is TRBJ2-2 and V is TRBV4-1; 10 bases align to TRBD2. Trimming at V came to 3 bases and at J to 6 bases, leaving 1 base not matched to a gene. The CDR3 spans 14 residues. The V gene's germline CDR1 is MGHRA and CDR2 YSYEKL. For the CDR3, the DNA is TGCGCCAGCAGCCAGGGGACTAGCGCCGGGGAGCTGTTTTTT. Residues: CASSQGTSAGELFF.

The chain has TRBV5-4 and TRBJ2-7, with a weak D call TRBD1 (5 bases). V lost 4 bases, J lost 0 bases, and 14 bases lay in between. The CDR3 runs to 15 residues. Germline V gene data show CDR1 as SGHNT and CDR2 as YYREEE (reference sequence). This chain's CDR3 is CASSRGTGDSYEQYF. CDR3 sequence (DNA): TGTGCCAGCAGCCGCGGCACAGGAGACTCCTACGAGCAGTACTTC.